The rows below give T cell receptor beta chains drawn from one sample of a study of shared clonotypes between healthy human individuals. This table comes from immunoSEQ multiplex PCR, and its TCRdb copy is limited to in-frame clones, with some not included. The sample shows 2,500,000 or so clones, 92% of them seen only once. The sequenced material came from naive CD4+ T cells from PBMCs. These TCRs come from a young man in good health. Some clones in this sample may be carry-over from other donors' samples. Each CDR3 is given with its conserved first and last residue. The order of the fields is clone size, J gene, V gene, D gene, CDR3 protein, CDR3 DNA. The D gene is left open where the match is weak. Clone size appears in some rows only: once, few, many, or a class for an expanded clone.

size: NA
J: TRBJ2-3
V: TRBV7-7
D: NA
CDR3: CASSPGQFSTDTQYF
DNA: TGTGCCAGCAGCCCTGGACAATTTAGCACAGATACGCAGTATTTT

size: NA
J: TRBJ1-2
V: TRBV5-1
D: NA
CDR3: CASSLPAREDGYTF
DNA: TGCGCCAGCAGCTTGCCAGCCAGGGAAGATGGCTACACCTTC

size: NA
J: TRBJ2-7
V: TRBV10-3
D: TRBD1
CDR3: CAITPQGASSYEQYF
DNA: TGTGCCATCACCCCGCAGGGGGCGTCTTCCTACGAGCAGTACTTC

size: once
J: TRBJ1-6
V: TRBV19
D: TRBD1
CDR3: CASRDRGNSPLHF
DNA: TGTGCCAGTAGAGACAGGGGTAATTCACCCCTCCACTTT

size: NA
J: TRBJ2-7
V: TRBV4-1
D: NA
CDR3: CASSRNKYYEQYF
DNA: TGCGCCAGCAGCCGCAATAAGTACTACGAGCAGTACTTC

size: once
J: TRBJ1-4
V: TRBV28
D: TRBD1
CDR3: CASRPQGRNEKLFF
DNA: TGTGCCAGCAGGCCACAGGGGCGTAATGAAAAACTGTTTTTT

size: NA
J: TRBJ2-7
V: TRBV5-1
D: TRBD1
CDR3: CASSPTGGSYEQYF
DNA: TGCGCCAGCAGCCCGACAGGGGGCAGCTACGAGCAGTACTTC

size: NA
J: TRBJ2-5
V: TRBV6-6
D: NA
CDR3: CASSYSPGEETQYF
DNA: TGTGCCAGCAGTTATTCCCCGGGGGAAGAGACCCAGTACTTC

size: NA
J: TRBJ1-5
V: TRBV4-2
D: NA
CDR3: CASSPRLPGTNQPQHF
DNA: TGTGCCAGCAGCCCCCGGCTCCCAGGGACCAATCAGCCCCAGCATTTT

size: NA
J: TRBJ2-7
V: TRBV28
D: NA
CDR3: CASSLLVVPYEQYF
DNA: TGTGCCAGCAGTTTATTAGTGGTTCCCTACGAGCAGTACTTC

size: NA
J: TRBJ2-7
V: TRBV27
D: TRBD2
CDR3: CASSLSIPSGSRMRQYF
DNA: TGTGCCAGCAGTTTATCGATCCCTAGCGGGAGTAGGATGAGGCAGTACTTC

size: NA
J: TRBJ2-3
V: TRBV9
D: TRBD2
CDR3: CASSASGRRTDTQYF
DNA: TGTGCCAGCAGCGCTAGCGGGAGGCGAACAGATACGCAGTATTTT

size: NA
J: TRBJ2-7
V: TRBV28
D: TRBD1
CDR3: CASNLIGDRSYEQYF
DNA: TGTGCCAGCAACCTGATAGGGGACAGGTCCTACGAGCAGTACTTC

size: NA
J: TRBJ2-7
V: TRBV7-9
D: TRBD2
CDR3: CASSPPFSGRTGNEQYF
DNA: TGTGCCAGCAGCCCACCCTTTAGCGGGAGAACCGGCAACGAGCAGTACTTC

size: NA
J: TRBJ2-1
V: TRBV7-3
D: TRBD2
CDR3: CASSLGLAAYNEQFF
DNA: TGTGCCAGCAGCTTGGGACTAGCAGCCTACAATGAGCAGTTCTTC

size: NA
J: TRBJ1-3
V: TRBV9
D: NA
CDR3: CASSVLGSDSGNTIYF
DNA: TGTGCCAGCAGCGTACTAGGTTCTGACTCTGGAAACACCATATATTTT

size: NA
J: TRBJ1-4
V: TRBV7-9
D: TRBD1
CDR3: CASSPDRGLTSEKLFF
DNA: TGTGCCAGCAGCCCCGACAGGGGGCTTACGAGTGAAAAACTGTTTTTT

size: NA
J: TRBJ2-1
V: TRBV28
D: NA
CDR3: CASSLPGQLRTQFF
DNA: TGTGCCAGCAGTCTACCCGGACAGCTAAGAACGCAGTTCTTC

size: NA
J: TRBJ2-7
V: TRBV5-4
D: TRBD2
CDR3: CASSFEAGGLSYEQYF
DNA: TGTGCCAGCAGTTTTGAGGCGGGGGGGTTGTCCTACGAGCAGTACTTC

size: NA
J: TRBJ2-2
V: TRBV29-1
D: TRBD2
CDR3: CSGARGGWERTGELFF
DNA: TGCAGCGGCGCCCGCGGGGGGTGGGAGCGGACCGGGGAGCTGTTTTTT

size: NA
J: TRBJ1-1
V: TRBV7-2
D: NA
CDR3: CASSLANWNTEAFF
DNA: TGTGCCAGCAGCTTAGCGAACTGGAACACTGAAGCTTTCTTT

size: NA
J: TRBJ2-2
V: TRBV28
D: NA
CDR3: CASSLVGPGELFF
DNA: TGTGCCAGCAGTTTAGTGGGTCCCGGGGAGCTGTTTTTT

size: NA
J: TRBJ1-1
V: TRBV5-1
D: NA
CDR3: CASSSKDINTEAFF
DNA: TGCGCCAGCAGCTCTAAGGACATAAACACTGAAGCTTTCTTT

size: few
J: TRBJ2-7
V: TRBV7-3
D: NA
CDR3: CASSPQQGGEQYF
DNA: TGTGCCAGCAGCCCCCAACAGGGTGGTGAGCAGTACTTC

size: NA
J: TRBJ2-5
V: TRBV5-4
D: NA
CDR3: CASSPTLALQETQYF
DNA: TGTGCCAGCAGCCCGACCCTGGCCCTCCAAGAGACCCAGTACTTC

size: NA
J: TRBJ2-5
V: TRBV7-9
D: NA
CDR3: CASSSAGYETQYF
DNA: TGTGCCAGCAGCTCGGCGGGCTATGAGACCCAGTACTTC

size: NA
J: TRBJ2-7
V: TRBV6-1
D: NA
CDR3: CASSTGLASYEQYF
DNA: TGTGCCAGCAGTACGGGGCTAGCGTCGTACGAGCAGTACTTC

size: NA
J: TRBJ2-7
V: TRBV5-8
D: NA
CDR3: CASSLSSGATYEQYF
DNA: TGTGCCAGCAGCTTGAGTTCAGGGGCAACCTACGAGCAGTACTTC

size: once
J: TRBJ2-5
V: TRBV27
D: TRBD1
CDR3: CASSSTGREETQYF
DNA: TGTGCCAGCAGTTCGACAGGGCGAGAAGAGACCCAGTACTTC

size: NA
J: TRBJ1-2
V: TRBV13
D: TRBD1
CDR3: CASSLGDRGGGYTF
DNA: TGTGCCAGCAGCCTAGGCGACAGGGGCGGTGGCTACACCTTC

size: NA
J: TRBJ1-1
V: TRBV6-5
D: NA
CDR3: CASSSRLTLNEAFF
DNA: TGTGCCAGCAGTTCCCGCCTGACCCTCAATGAAGCTTTCTTT

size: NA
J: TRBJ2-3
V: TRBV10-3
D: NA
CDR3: CAISAPGNTQYF
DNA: TGTGCCATCAGTGCTCCGGGAAATACGCAGTATTTT

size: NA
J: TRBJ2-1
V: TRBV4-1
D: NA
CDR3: CASSQPWERAMNEQFF
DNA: TGCGCCAGCAGCCAACCTTGGGAGCGGGCGATGAATGAGCAGTTCTTC

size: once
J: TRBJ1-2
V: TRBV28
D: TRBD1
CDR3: CASSLYRGYGYTF
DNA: TGTGCCAGCAGTTTATACAGGGGCTATGGCTACACCTTC

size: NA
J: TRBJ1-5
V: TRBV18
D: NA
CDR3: CASSPQGSNQPQHF
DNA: TGTGCCAGCTCACCACAGGGTAGCAATCAGCCCCAGCATTTT

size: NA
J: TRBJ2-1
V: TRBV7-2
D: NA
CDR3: CASRSPGGGEQFF
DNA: TGTGCCAGCAGGTCCCCCGGGGGCGGGGAGCAGTTCTTC

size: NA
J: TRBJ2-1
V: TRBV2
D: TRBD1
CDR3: CASSDQQGVVDEQFF
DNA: TGTGCCAGCAGTGATCAACAGGGGGTGGTCGATGAGCAGTTCTTC

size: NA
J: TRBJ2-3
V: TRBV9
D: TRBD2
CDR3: CASSPTSGSTDTQYF
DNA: TGTGCCAGCAGCCCCACTAGCGGGAGCACAGATACGCAGTATTTT

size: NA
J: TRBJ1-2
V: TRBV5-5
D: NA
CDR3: CASSLAGTNNYGYTF
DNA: TGTGCCAGCAGCTTGGCCGGGACGAATAACTATGGCTACACCTTC

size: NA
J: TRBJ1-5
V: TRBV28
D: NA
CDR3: CASSLTGLQPQHF
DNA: TGTGCCAGCAGTTTGACAGGACTTCAGCCCCAGCATTTT

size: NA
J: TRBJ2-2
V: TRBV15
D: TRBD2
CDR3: CATSRQTFRTGTSGSTGELFF
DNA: TGTGCCACCAGCAGACAGACTTTTAGGACCGGGACTAGCGGGAGTACCGGGGAGCTGTTTTTT

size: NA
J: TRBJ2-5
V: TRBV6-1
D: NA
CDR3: CASSGQPNQETQYF
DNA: TGTGCCAGCAGTGGACAGCCAAATCAAGAGACCCAGTACTTC

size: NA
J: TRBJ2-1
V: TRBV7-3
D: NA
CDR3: CASSLRQGRNEQFF
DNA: TGTGCCAGCAGCTTACGCCAGGGGAGGAATGAGCAGTTCTTC

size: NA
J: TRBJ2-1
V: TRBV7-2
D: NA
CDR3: CASSLVGGPNYNEQFF
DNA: TGTGCCAGCAGCTTAGTGGGCGGGCCCAACTACAATGAGCAGTTCTTC

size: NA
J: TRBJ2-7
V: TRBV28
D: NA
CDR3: CASSFPRRQYEQYF
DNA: TGTGCCAGCAGTTTCCCCCGTAGACAGTACGAGCAGTACTTC

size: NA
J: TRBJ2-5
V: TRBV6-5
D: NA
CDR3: CASASELQETQYF
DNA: TGTGCCAGCGCCTCGGAACTCCAAGAGACCCAGTACTTC

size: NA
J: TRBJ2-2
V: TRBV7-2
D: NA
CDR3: CASSLGAGRTGELFF
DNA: TGTGCCAGCAGCTTAGGGGCAGGGAGAACCGGGGAGCTGTTTTTT

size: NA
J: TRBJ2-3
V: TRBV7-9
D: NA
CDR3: CASSLSYVSDTQYF
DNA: TGTGCCAGCAGCTTAAGTTACGTATCGGATACGCAGTATTTT

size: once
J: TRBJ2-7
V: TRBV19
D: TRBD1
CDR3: CASSTQGDRRSQYF
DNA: TGTGCCAGTAGTACTCAAGGGGACAGGCGGTCCCAGTACTTC

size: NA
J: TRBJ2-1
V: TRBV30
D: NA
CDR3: CAWSKRRGSSYNEQFF
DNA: TGTGCCTGGAGCAAAAGGAGGGGGAGCTCCTACAATGAGCAGTTCTTC